This TCR beta chain was obtained from a study of blood T cell repertoires in COVID-19. Across the whole study: Material from acute and convalescent COVID-19 was sourced from the United States, Italy and Spain. T cells, B-cell-depleted T cells, or PBMCs provided the cDNA or gDNA that served as material.

In the original analysis: How many nucleated cells were present was estimated from reference gene primer amplification. TCRdb's copy holds only in-frame clones and misses some; the assay was immunoSEQ multiplex PCR. D and trimming were read from the DNA, whereas the V and J calls and clone size are those reported in that table. The sample shows some 130,000 clones, 84% of them seen only once. This clonotype was sampled from a human donor in a cohort sampled during active COVID-19. The sample was peripheral blood.

The CDR3 loop reads CASSWGTGSGEKLFF. DNA for the CDR3: TGTGCCAGCAGCTGGGGGACAGGGTCTGGGGAAAAACTGTTTTTT. J is TRBJ1-4 and V is TRBV5-4, with TRBD1 matching over 9 bases. The CDR3 totals 15 residues. V gave up 3 bases and J gave up 8 bases; unmatched junction bases: 8. Germline loops: CDR1 SGHNT, CDR2 YYREEE (reference sequence).